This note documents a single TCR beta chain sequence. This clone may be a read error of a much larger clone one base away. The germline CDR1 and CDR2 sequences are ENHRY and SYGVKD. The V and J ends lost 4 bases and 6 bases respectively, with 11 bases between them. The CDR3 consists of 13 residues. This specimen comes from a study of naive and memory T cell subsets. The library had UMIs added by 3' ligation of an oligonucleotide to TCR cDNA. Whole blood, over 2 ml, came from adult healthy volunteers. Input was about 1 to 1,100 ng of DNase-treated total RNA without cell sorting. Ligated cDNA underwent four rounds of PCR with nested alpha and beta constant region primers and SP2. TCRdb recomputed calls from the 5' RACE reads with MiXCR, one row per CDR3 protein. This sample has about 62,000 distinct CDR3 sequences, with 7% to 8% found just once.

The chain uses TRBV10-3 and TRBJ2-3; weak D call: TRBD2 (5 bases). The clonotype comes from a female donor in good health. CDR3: CAISGSGIDTQYF. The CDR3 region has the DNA TGTGCCATCAGTGGGTCGGGAATTGATACGCAGTATTTT.